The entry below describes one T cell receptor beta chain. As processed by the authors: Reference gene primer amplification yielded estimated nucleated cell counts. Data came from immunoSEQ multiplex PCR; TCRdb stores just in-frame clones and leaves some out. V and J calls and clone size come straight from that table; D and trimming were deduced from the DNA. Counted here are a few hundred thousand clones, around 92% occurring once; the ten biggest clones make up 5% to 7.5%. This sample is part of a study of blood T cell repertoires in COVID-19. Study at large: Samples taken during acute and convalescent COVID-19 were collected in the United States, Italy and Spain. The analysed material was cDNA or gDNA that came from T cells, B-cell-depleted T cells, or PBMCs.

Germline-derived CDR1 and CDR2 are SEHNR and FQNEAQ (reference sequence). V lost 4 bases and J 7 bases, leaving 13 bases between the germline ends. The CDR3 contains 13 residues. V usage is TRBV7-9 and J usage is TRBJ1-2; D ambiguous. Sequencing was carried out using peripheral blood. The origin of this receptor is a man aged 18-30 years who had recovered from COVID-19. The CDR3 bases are TGTGCCAGCAGCTCCAGGCAAGGTGCTGGCTACACCTTC. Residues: CASSSRQGAGYTF.